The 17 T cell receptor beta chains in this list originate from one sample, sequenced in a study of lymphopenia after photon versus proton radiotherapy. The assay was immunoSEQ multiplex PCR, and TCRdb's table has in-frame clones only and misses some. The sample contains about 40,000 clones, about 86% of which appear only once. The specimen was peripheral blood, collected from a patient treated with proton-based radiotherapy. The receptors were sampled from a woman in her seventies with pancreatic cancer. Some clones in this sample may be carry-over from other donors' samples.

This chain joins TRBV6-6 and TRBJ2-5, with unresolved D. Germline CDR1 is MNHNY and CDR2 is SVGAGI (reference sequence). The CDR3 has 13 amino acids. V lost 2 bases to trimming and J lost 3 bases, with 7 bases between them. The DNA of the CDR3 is TGTGCCAGCAGTTACGGTAGGGAAGAGACCCAGTACTTC. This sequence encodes CASSYGREETQYF.

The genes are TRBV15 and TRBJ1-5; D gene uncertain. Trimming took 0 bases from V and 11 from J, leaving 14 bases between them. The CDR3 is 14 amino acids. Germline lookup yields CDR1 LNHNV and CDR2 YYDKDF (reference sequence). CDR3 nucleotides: TGTGCCACCAGCAGAGATTACGACGGGCGGTCCCAGCATTTT. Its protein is CATSRDYDGRSQHF.

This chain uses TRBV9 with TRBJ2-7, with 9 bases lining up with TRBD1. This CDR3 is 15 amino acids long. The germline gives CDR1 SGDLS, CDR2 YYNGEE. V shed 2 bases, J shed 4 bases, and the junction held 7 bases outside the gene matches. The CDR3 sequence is CASSVSGTGSYEQYF. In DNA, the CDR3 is TGTGCCAGCAGCGTGTCCGGGACAGGGTCTTACGAGCAGTACTTC. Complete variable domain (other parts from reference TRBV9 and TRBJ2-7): DSGVTQTPKHLITATGQRVTLRCSPRSGDLSVYWYQQSLDQGLQFLIQYYNGEERAKGNILERFSAQQFPDLHSELNLSSLELGDSALYFCASSVSGTGSYEQYFGPGTRLTVT.

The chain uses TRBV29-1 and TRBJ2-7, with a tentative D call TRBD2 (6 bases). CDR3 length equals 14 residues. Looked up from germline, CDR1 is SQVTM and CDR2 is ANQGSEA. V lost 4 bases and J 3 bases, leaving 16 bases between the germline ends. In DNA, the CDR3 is TGCAGCGTTGCGAGACTAGGAGGGGACTACGAGCAGTACTTC. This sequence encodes CSVARLGGDYEQYF.

The CDR3 spells CASRAGTGSSYEQYF. In nucleotides, the CDR3 is TGTGCCAGCAGGGCCGGGACAGGATCCTCCTACGAGCAGTACTTC. The chain uses TRBV4-2 and TRBJ2-7; 8 bases fit TRBD1. The germline V gene has CDR1 LGHNA and CDR2 YNFKEQ. The CDR3 covers 15 residues. J lost 0 bases, V lost 6 bases, and 7 bases had no gene match.

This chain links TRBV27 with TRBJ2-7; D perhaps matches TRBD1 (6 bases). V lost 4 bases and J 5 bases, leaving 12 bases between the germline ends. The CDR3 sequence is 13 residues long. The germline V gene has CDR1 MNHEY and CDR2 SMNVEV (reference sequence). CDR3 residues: CASSSNRDDEQYF. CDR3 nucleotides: TGTGCCAGCAGTTCGAACAGGGATGACGAGCAGTACTTC.

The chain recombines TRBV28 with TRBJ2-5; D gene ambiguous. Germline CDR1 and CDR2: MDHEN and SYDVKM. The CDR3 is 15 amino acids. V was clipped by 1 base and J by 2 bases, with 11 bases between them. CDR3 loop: CASSLSLTKQETQYF. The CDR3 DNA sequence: TGTGCCAGCAGTTTATCCCTCACAAAACAAGAGACCCAGTACTTC.

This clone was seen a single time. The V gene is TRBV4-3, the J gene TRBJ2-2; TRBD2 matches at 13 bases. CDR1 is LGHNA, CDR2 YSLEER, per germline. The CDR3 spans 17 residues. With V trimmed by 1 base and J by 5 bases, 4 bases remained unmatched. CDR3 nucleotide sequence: TGCGCCAGCAGCCAAGGGACTAGCGGGGGTTTAACCGGGGAGCTGTTTTTT. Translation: CASSQGTSGGLTGELFF.

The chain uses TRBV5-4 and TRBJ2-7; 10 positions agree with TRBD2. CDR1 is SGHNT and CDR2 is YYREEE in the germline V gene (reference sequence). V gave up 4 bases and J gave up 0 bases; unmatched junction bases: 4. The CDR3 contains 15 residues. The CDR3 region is CASSPGTSVSYEQYF. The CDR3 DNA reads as TGTGCCAGCAGCCCCGGGACTAGCGTCTCCTACGAGCAGTACTTC.

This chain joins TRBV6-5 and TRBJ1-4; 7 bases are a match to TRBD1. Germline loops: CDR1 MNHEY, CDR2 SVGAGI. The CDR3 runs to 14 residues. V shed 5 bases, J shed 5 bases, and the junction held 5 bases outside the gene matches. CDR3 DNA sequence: TGTGCCAGCAGTCCGGGGACAGTAAATGAAAAACTGTTTTTT. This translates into CASSPGTVNEKLFF.

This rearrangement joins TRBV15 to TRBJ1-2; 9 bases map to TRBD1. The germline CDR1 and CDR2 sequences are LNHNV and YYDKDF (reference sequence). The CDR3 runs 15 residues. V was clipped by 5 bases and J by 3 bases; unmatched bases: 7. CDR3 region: CATSGPGQGHYGYTF. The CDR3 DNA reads TGTGCCACCAGCGGACCGGGACAGGGTCACTATGGCTACACCTTC.

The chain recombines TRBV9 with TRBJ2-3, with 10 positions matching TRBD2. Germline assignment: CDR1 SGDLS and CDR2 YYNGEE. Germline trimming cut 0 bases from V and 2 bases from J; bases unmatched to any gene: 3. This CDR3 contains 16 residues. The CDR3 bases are TGTGCCAGCAGCGTAGCAGCGGGAGGGACCACAGATACGCAGTATTTT. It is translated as CASSVAAGGTTDTQYF.

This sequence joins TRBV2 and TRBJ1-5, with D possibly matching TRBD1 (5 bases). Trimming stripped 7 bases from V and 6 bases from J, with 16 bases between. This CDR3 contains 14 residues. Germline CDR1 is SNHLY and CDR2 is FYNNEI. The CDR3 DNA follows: TGTGCCAGCAACTTCGATGGGGGGGGTCAGCCCCAGCATTTT. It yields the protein CASNFDGGGQPQHF. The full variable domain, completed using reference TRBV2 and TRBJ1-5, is EPEVTQTPSHQVTQMGQEVILRCVPISNHLYFYWYRQILGQKVEFLVSFYNNEISEKSEIFDDQFSVERPDGSNFTLKIRSTKLEDSAMYFCASNFDGGGQPQHFGDGTRLSIL.

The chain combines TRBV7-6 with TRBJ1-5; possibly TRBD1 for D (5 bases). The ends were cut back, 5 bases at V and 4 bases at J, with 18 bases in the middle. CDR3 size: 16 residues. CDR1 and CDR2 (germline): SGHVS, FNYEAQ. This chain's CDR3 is CASSANTGGVNQPQHF. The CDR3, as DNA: TGTGCCAGCAGCGCTAACACGGGAGGGGTAAATCAGCCCCAGCATTTT.

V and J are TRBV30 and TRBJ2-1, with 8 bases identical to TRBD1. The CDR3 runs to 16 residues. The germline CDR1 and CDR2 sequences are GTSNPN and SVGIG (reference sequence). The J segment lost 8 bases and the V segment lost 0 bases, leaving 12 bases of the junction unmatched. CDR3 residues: CAWSVWGTGGRDEQFF. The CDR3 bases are TGTGCCTGGAGTGTATGGGGAACAGGGGGTAGGGATGAGCAGTTCTTC.

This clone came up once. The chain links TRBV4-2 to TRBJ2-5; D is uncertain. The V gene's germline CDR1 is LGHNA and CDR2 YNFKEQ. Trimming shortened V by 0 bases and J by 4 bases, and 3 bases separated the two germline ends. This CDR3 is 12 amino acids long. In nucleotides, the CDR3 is TGTGCCAGCAGCCAAGATCGAGAGACCCAGTACTTC. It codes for CASSQDRETQYF.

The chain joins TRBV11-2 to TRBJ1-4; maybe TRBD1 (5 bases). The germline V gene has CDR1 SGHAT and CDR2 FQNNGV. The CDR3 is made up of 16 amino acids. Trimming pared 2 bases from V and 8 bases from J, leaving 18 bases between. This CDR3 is CASSLPFQGLGEKLFF. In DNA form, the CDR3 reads TGTGCCAGCAGCTTACCCTTCCAGGGCTTGGGGGAAAAACTGTTTTTT. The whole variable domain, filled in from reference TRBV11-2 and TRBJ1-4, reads EAGVAQSPRYKIIEKRQSVAFWCNPISGHATLYWYQQILGQGPKLLIQFQNNGVVDDSQLPKDRFSAERLKGVDSTLKIQPAKLEDSAVYLCASSLPFQGLGEKLFFGSGTQLSVL.